The 2 T cell receptor beta chains reported below all come from one sample, sequenced in a study of blood T cell repertoires in COVID-19. The table came from immunoSEQ multiplex PCR; TCRdb's copy has only in-frame clones and leaves some out. The top ten clones hold 11% of a sample with approximately 260,000 clones, 80% to 90% of them seen once. Material: peripheral blood. The receptor set was obtained from a woman aged 65 to 85 with acute or convalescent COVID-19.

The rearrangement uses TRBV19 and TRBJ2-3, with 8 bases lining up with TRBD1. CDR1 is LNHDA and CDR2 is SQIVND in the germline V gene (reference sequence). The junction had 2 bases not matched to a gene; V was cut back by 6 bases and J by 0 bases. The CDR3 extends over 14 amino acids. The DNA for the CDR3 is TGTGCCAGTAGATGGGACAGGAGCACAGATACGCAGTATTTT. The encoded protein is CASRWDRSTDTQYF.

J is TRBJ1-6 and V is TRBV5-1; the D gene is possibly TRBD1 (6 bases). The V gene lost 4 bases and the J gene lost 10 bases, with 15 bases spanning the gap. The CDR3 extends over 14 amino acids. From germline, CDR1 is SGHRS and CDR2 YFSETQ. The CDR3 sequence: CASSVDRTGSPLHF. CDR3 in DNA: TGCGCCAGCAGCGTCGACAGGACCGGGTCACCCCTCCACTTT.